This section outlines one T cell receptor (beta chain) sequence together with its context. The entry originates in a study of radiotherapy plus CTLA-4 blockade in lung cancer. On the study more broadly: Across the patients, objective responses occurred in under 20%, and disease control in under 35%.

Here immunoSEQ multiplex PCR was the method, and the copy in TCRdb shows in-frame clones only, minus some. The sample comprises approximately 34,000 clones, 70% of which are singletons, and 3.5% to 4.5% rests with the top ten. The germline V and J ends were trimmed by 6 bases and 0 bases, with 15 bases remaining between them. Per the germline V gene, CDR1 is SGHRS and CDR2 is YFSETQ. The CDR3 totals 16 residues. The study treated chemo-refractory metastatic non-small-cell lung cancer patients with focal radiation plus ipilimumab CTLA-4 blockade. The J gene is TRBJ2-2, the V gene TRBV5-1; D uncertain. This sequence originates from a human donor with non-small cell lung cancer who had stable disease on radiotherapy plus ipilimumab. The sequenced sample was peripheral blood, obtained from a patient treated with radiotherapy plus ipilimumab. DNA for the CDR3: TGCGCCAGCAATTTCGAAAACGGTCCGAACACCGGGGAGCTGTTTTTT. Encoded protein: CASNFENGPNTGELFF.